The entry that follows covers one T cell receptor beta chain sequence. This entry belongs to a study of blood T cell repertoires in COVID-19. Study overall: There were acute and convalescent COVID-19 samples, and they came from the United States, Italy and Spain. Sources were T cells, B-cell-depleted T cells, or PBMCs; the material itself was cDNA or gDNA.

Germline V gene sequence: CDR1 DFQATT, CDR2 SNEGSKA (reference sequence). Between the trimmed V and J ends, which lost 5 bases and 3 bases, there was a span of 5 bases. The CDR3 length is 11 residues. Per the original data handling: Reference gene primer amplification in the assay estimated nucleated cell counts. Libraries were prepared by immunoSEQ multiplex PCR; TCRdb keeps only in-frame clonotypes and omits some of them. V, J and clone size are those of that table, while D and trimming were read from the DNA. The repertoire holds 30,000 to 50,000 clones, with 84% as singletons. This TCR came from a middle-aged man with active or convalescent COVID-19. This sequence joins TRBV20-1 and TRBJ1-3, with D unclear. Sequenced: peripheral blood. CDR3: CSAERGNTIYF. The CDR3 nucleotides read TGCAGTGCTGAGCGTGGAAACACCATATATTTT.